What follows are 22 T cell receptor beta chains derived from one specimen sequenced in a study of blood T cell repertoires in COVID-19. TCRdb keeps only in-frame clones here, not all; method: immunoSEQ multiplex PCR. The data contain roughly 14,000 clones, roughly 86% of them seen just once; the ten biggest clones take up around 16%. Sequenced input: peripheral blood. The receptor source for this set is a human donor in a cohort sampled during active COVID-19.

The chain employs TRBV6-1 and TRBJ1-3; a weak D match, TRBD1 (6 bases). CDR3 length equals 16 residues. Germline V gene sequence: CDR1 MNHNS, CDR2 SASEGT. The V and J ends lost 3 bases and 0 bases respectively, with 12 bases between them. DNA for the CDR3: TGTGCCAGCAGTGACCTAAGGGGGATCTCTGGAAACACCATATATTTT. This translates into CASSDLRGISGNTIYF.

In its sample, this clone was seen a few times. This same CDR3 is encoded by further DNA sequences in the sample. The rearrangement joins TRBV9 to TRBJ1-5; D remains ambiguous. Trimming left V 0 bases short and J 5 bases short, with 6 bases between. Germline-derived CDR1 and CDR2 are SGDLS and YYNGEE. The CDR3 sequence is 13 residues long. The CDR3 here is CASSVGPDQPQHF. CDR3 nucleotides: TGTGCCAGCAGCGTAGGGCCCGATCAGCCCCAGCATTTT.

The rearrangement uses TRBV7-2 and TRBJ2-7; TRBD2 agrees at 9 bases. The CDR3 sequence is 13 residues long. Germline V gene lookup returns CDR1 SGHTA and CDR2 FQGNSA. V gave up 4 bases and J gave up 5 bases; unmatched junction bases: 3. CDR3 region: CASSWTSEDEQYF. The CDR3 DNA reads TGTGCCAGCAGCTGGACTAGCGAGGACGAGCAGTACTTC.

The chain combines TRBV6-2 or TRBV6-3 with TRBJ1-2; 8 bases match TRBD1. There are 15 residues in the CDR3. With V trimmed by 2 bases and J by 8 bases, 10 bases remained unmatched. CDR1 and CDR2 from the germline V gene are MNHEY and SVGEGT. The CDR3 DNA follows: TGTGCCAGCAGTTACGCGGGACAGGCGTCTAGGGGCTACACCTTC. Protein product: CASSYAGQASRGYTF.

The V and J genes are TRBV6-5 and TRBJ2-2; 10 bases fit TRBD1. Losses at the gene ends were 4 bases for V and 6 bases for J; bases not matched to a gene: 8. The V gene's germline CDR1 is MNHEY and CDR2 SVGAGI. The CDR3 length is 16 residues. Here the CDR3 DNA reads TGTGCCAGCAGTTCCTACCCCGGGACAGGGGCCGGGGAGCTGTTTTTT. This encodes CASSSYPGTGAGELFF.

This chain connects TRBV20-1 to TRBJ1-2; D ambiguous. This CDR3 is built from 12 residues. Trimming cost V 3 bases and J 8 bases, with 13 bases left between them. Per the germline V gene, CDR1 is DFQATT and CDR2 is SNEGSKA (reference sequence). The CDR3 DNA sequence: TGCAGTGCTAGTAACGGGGAGGAGGGCTACACCTTC. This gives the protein CSASNGEEGYTF.

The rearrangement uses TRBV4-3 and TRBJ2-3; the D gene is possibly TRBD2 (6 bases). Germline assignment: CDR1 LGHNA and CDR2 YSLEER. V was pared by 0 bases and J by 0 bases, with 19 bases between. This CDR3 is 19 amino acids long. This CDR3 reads CASSQDSRVGGTSTDTQYF. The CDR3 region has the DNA TGCGCCAGCAGCCAAGATTCTCGGGTGGGGGGAACTAGCACAGATACGCAGTATTTT.

The CDR3 protein is CASSQGTGGWPLHF. The CDR3 nucleotides read TGTGCCAGCAGCCAAGGAACAGGGGGCTGGCCCCTCCACTTT. The rearrangement joins TRBV4-2 to TRBJ1-6; 9 nucleotides agree with TRBD1. Germline values: CDR1 LGHNA, CDR2 YNFKEQ. The CDR3 loop spans 14 amino acids. V gave up 1 base and J gave up 13 bases; unmatched junction bases: 5.

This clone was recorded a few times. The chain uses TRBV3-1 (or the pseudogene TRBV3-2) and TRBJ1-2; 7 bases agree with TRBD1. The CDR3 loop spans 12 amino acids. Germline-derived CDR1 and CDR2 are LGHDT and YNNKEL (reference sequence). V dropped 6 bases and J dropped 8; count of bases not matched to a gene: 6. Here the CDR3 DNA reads TGTGCCAGCAGTCTTTACAGGGGAGGCTACACCTTC. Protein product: CASSLYRGGYTF.

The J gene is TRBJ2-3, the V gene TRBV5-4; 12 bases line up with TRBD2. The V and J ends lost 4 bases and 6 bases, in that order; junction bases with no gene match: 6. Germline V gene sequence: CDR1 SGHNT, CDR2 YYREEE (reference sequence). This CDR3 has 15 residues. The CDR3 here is CASSPLAGGGDTQYF. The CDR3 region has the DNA TGTGCCAGCAGCCCACTAGCGGGGGGCGGGGATACGCAGTATTTT.

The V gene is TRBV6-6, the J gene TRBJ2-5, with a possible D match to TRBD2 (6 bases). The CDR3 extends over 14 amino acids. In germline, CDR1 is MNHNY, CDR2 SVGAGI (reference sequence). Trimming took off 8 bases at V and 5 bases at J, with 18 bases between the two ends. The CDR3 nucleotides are TGTGCCAGCTTGTTGGCGGGGAGTCGGGAGACCCAGTACTTC. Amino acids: CASLLAGSRETQYF.

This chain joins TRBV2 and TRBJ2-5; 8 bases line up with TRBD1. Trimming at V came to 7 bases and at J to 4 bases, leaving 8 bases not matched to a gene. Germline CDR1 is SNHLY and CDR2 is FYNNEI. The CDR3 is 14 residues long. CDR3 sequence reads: CASTSGTGGETQYF. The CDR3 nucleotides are TGTGCCAGCACATCCGGGACAGGCGGAGAGACCCAGTACTTC.

The CDR3 sequence is CASSYDPGLIAEAFF. CDR3 coding DNA: TGTGCCAGCAGTTACGATCCGGGGTTGATCGCTGAAGCTTTCTTT. The rearrangement links TRBV6-5 to TRBJ1-1; D call uncertain. Germline CDR1 is MNHEY and CDR2 is SVGAGI. CDR3 length: 15 residues. The V gene lost 2 bases and the J gene lost 6 bases, with 16 bases spanning the gap.

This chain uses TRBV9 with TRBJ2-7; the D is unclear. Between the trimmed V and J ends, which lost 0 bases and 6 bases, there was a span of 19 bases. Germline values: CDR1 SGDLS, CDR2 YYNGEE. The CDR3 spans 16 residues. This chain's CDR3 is CASSVGGGPLLSEQYF. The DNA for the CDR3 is TGTGCCAGCAGCGTAGGAGGCGGCCCCCTTTTAAGCGAGCAGTACTTC. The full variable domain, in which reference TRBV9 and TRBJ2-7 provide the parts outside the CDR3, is DSGVTQTPKHLITATGQRVTLRCSPRSGDLSVYWYQQSLDQGLQFLIQYYNGEERAKGNILERFSAQQFPDLHSELNLSSLELGDSALYFCASSVGGGPLLSEQYFGPGTRLTVT.

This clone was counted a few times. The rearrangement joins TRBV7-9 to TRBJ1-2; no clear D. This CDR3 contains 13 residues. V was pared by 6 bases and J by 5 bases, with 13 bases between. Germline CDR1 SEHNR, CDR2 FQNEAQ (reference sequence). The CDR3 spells CASRESAGYGYTF. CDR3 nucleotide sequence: TGTGCCAGCAGGGAGAGTGCTGGGTATGGCTACACCTTC.

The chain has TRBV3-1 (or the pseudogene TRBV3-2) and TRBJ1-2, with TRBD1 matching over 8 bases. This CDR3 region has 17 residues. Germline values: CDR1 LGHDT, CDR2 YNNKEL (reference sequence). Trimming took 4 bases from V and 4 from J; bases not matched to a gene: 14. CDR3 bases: TGTGCCAGCAGCCCCGGACAGGGATCATTAAAAGTCTATGGCTACACCTTC. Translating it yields CASSPGQGSLKVYGYTF.

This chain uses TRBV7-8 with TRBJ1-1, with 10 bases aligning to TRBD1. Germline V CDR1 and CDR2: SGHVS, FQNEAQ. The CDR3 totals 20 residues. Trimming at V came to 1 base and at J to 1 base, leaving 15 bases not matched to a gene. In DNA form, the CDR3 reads TGTGCCAGCAGCTTAGTTCCCTGGACAGGGGGAATTAAGAAGAACACTGAAGCTTTCTTT. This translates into CASSLVPWTGGIKKNTEAFF.

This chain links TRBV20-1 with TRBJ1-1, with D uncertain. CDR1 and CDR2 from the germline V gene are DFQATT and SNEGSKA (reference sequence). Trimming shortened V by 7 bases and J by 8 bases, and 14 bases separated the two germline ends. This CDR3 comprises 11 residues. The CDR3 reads CSVKVQTEAFF. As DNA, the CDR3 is TGCAGTGTCAAGGTACAGACAGAAGCTTTCTTT.

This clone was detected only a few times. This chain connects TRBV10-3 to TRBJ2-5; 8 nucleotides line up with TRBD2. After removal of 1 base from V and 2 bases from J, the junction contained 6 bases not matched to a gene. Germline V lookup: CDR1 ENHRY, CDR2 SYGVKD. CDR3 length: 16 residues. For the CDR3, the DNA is TGTGCCATCAGTGAGTTTACCGGGACTAGGCAAGAGACCCAGTACTTC. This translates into CAISEFTGTRQETQYF.

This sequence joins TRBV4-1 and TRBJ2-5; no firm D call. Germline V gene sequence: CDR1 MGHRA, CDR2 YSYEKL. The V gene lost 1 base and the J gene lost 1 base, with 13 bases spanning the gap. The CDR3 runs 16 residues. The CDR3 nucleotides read TGCGCCAGCAGCCAAGTGTCTCCAAGCGCCCAAGAGACCCAGTACTTC. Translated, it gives CASSQVSPSAQETQYF.

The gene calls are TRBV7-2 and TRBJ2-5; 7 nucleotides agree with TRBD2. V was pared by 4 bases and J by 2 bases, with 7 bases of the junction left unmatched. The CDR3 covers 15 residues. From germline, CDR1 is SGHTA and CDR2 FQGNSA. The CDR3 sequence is CASSSSGTNQETQYF. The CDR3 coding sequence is TGTGCCAGCAGCTCCTCCGGGACTAATCAAGAGACCCAGTACTTC.

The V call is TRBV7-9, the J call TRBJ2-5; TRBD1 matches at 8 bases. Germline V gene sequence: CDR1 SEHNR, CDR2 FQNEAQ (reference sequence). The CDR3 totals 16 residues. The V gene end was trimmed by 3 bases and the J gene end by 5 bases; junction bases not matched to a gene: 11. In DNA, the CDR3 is TGTGCCAGCAGCTTTCAGGAGCCAGGGGGCCATGAGACCCAGTACTTC. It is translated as CASSFQEPGGHETQYF.